The 26 T cell receptor beta chains in this list originate from one sample, sequenced in a study of T cell changes during pregnancy in multiple sclerosis. The method was immunoSEQ multiplex PCR; TCRdb's version includes in-frame clones alone and lacks a portion of them. The sample contains roughly 25,000 clones, 88% of which appear only once. The sequenced sample was CD4+ T cells from peripheral blood mononuclear cells, obtained in the first trimester of pregnancy. The receptor source for this set is a female donor in good health, enrolled as a control in a pregnancy study.

The chain employs TRBV29-1 and TRBJ1-3, with D perhaps matching TRBD1 (6 bases). Germline CDR1 reads SQVTM; CDR2 reads ANQGSEA. V was clipped by 7 bases and J by 0 bases, with 13 bases between them. The CDR3 is 14 residues long. CDR3 in amino acids: CSAGGGYSGNTIYF. CDR3 bases: TGCAGCGCTGGGGGGGGCTACTCTGGAAACACCATATATTTT.

The gene calls are TRBV5-1 and TRBJ1-4; D uncertain. V lost 2 bases, J lost 8 bases, and 13 bases lay in between. CDR1 is SGHRS, CDR2 YFSETQ, per germline. This CDR3 is built from 14 residues. The CDR3 spells CASSFEPVGEKLFF. CDR3 nucleotides: TGCGCCAGCAGCTTTGAGCCGGTCGGGGAAAAACTGTTTTTT.

The chain employs TRBV7-3 and TRBJ2-3, with TRBD2 matching 14 bases. The CDR3 spans 21 residues. Germline CDR1 SGHTA, CDR2 FQGTGA. V trimming: 4 bases; J trimming: 0 bases; junction bases outside the gene matches: 15. CDR3 sequence (DNA): TGTGCCAGCAGCTCCCCGAGCACCGGGACTAGCGGGGGCGCTAGCACAGATACGCAGTATTTT. Amino acid sequence: CASSSPSTGTSGGASTDTQYF.

The DNA of the CDR3 is TGCGCCAGCAGCTTGCGCTCCCTAGGCAACGAGCAGTACTTC. Translation: CASSLRSLGNEQYF. V is TRBV5-1 and J is TRBJ2-7; no definite D call. Germline loops: CDR1 SGHRS, CDR2 YFSETQ. The CDR3 spans 14 residues. The ends were cut back, 1 base at V and 5 bases at J, with 13 bases in the middle.

The sample holds one count of this clone. The gene calls are TRBV5-4 and TRBJ2-5; 9 bases fit TRBD2. Germline loops: CDR1 SGHNT, CDR2 YYREEE (reference sequence). Trimming took 4 bases from V and 5 from J; bases not matched to a gene: 12. CDR3 length equals 16 residues. The CDR3 sequence is CASSPAGSGRYETQYF. CDR3 nucleotide sequence: TGTGCCAGCAGCCCCGCGGGGAGCGGGAGGTATGAGACCCAGTACTTC.

This clone was seen only once. The CDR3 sequence: CASRPSLAEYNEQFF. CDR3 coding DNA: TGTGCCAGCAGGCCCTCACTAGCGGAATACAATGAGCAGTTCTTC. This rearrangement joins TRBV7-2 to TRBJ2-1; TRBD2 matches 8 bases. With V trimmed by 6 bases and J by 4 bases, 8 bases remained unmatched. This CDR3 is built from 15 residues. Germline V gives CDR1 SGHTA, CDR2 FQGNSA.

This clone was picked up a small number of times. The chain recombines TRBV5-4 with TRBJ1-2; D is undetermined. The germline V gene encodes CDR1 SGHNT and CDR2 YYREEE (reference sequence). The ends were cut back, 0 bases at V and 8 bases at J, with 8 bases in the middle. This CDR3 is built from 12 residues. Here the CDR3 DNA reads TGTGCCAGCAGCTTGGGGGCGGGCGGCTACACCTTC. This translates into CASSLGAGGYTF.

The chain is built from TRBV7-2 and TRBJ2-1, with 8 bases lining up with TRBD2. The CDR3 contains 12 residues. The V and J ends lost 3 bases and 14 bases, in that order; junction bases with no gene match: 6. Germline CDR1 reads SGHTA; CDR2 reads FQGNSA. The CDR3 DNA sequence: TGTGCCAGCAGCTTCGGGACTAGTCAGGAGTTCTTC. This sequence encodes CASSFGTSQEFF.

The chain combines TRBV18 with TRBJ2-5; 9 bases are shared with TRBD1. Germline V gene data show CDR1 as KGHSH and CDR2 as LQKENI. V lost 3 bases and J lost 4; bases outside the gene matches: 6. This CDR3 spans 15 amino acids. The CDR3 nucleotides are TGTGCCAGCTCACCTCGAACAGGGGGCCGAGAGACCCAGTACTTC. Translated, it gives CASSPRTGGRETQYF.

This clone is a singleton in its sample. The V gene is TRBV5-1, the J gene TRBJ1-4, with 10 bases lining up with TRBD1. The V and J ends lost 7 bases and 7 bases, in that order; junction bases with no gene match: 4. This CDR3 region has 13 residues. CDR1 is SGHRS and CDR2 is YFSETQ in the germline V gene. CDR3 DNA sequence: TGCGCCAGCCGACAGGGGGCTTCTGAAAAACTGTTTTTT. Translating gives CASRQGASEKLFF.

This chain connects TRBV10-3 to TRBJ1-4; TRBD1 aligns across 8 bases. The germline V gene has CDR1 ENHRY and CDR2 SYGVKD. CDR3 size: 14 residues. Unmatched junction bases numbered 9, after V lost 7 bases and J lost 8 bases. CDR3 region: CAINSQGAGEKLFF. The CDR3 DNA reads as TGTGCCATCAATAGTCAGGGGGCAGGAGAAAAACTGTTTTTT.

The chain links TRBV7-9 to TRBJ2-2; D perhaps matches TRBD1 (5 bases). The CDR3 covers 15 residues. V was pared by 3 bases and J by 9 bases, with 17 bases between. Germline-derived CDR1 and CDR2 are SEHNR and FQNEAQ (reference sequence). CDR3 protein: CASSLSEGARRELFF. The DNA for the CDR3 is TGTGCCAGCAGCTTGAGTGAAGGGGCGCGGAGGGAGCTGTTTTTT.

The rearrangement links TRBV5-8 to TRBJ1-1; no clear D gene. CDR1 and CDR2 (germline): SGHTS, YDEGEE. This CDR3 comprises 14 residues. The V end was cut by 1 base, the J end by 4 bases, with 11 bases between. The CDR3 reads CASSLRVRGTEAFF. Here the CDR3 DNA reads TGTGCCAGCAGCTTGAGGGTTCGGGGCACTGAAGCTTTCTTT. The full variable domain, rest sourced from reference TRBV5-8 and TRBJ1-1, is EAGVTQSPTHLIKTRGQQATLRCSPISGHTSVYWYQQALGLGLQFLLWYDEGEERNRGNFPPRFSGRQFPNYSSELNVNALELEDSALYLCASSLRVRGTEAFFGQGTRLTVV.

As to this clone: Compared with germline, one end of the junction differs, possibly owing to a read error. The J gene is TRBJ1-5, the V gene TRBV6-1; 7 nucleotides align to TRBD1. Germline assignment: CDR1 MNHNS and CDR2 SASEGT. This CDR3 is built from 14 residues. This chain's CDR3 is CASRSGQASSFGFF. In DNA form, the CDR3 reads TGTGCCAGCAGGTCCGGACAGGCGTCGTCGTTCGGATTTTTT.

The chain combines TRBV2 with TRBJ2-7; D might be TRBD1 (6 bases). V was cut by 3 bases and J by 4 bases, with 19 bases left in between. This CDR3 spans 16 amino acids. From germline, CDR1 is SNHLY and CDR2 FYNNEI. The CDR3 protein is CASSDGRMDRAYEQYF. CDR3 DNA: TGTGCCAGCAGTGACGGAAGGATGGACAGAGCTTACGAGCAGTACTTC.

This clone was detected a few times. The CDR3 coding sequence is TGCAGCGTTGAGCCAACAGGGGGAGGTAGAGCTTTCTTT. Its translation is CSVEPTGGGRAFF. This chain links TRBV29-1 with TRBJ1-1, with TRBD1 matching 8 bases. The CDR3 loop spans 13 amino acids. V shed 3 bases, J shed 10 bases, and the junction held 10 bases outside the gene matches. The germline V gene has CDR1 SQVTM and CDR2 ANQGSEA.

The chain links TRBV19 to TRBJ2-5; TRBD2 matches 12 bases. This CDR3 contains 20 residues. V dropped 5 bases and J dropped 0; count of bases not matched to a gene: 16. CDR1 is LNHDA and CDR2 is SQIVND in the germline V gene (reference sequence). In DNA, the CDR3 is TGTGCCAGTAGTGACCCCCACCCACTAGCGGGAGGACTATACCAAGAGACCCAGTACTTC. This translates into CASSDPHPLAGGLYQETQYF.

V gene TRBV7-6 combines with J gene TRBJ2-5; D perhaps matches TRBD2 (5 bases). Germline V gene lookup returns CDR1 SGHVS and CDR2 FNYEAQ. This CDR3 contains 14 residues. V was shortened by 2 bases and J by 2 bases, with 9 bases between the two germline ends. DNA for the CDR3: TGTGCCAGCAGCTTACGAGGGCAGCAAGAGACCCAGTACTTC. It translates to CASSLRGQQETQYF.

Only a few counts were recorded for this clone. This chain connects TRBV4-1 to TRBJ2-2; 14 bases line up with TRBD2. The V gene end was trimmed by 4 bases and the J gene end by 5 bases; junction bases not matched to a gene: 3. Per germline, CDR1 MGHRA and CDR2 YSYEKL. This CDR3 region has 16 residues. CDR3 sequence: CASSLRTSGRTGELFF. DNA of the CDR3: TGCGCCAGCAGCCTGCGGACTAGCGGGAGGACCGGGGAGCTGTTTTTT.

V is TRBV9 and J is TRBJ2-2; D not certain. The CDR3 covers 16 residues. Germline V gene data show CDR1 as SGDLS and CDR2 as YYNGEE. The V end lost 2 bases, the J end lost 4 bases, and 15 bases lay between the germline ends. In DNA, the CDR3 is TGTGCCAGCAGCGTGTCAAGAGAGCGTACCACCGGGGAGCTGTTTTTT. As protein: CASSVSRERTTGELFF.

This chain uses TRBV11-2 with TRBJ2-3, with D possibly matching TRBD2 (5 bases). The ends were cut back, 1 base at V and 1 base at J, with 9 bases in the middle. CDR3 length equals 15 residues. Germline V gene data show CDR1 as SGHAT and CDR2 as FQNNGV. The CDR3 DNA reads as TGTGCCAGCAGCTTAGGGGAGTCGGGCACAGATACGCAGTATTTT. Residues: CASSLGESGTDTQYF.

The J gene is TRBJ2-3, the V gene TRBV29-1; 9 nucleotides line up with TRBD1. This CDR3 has 14 amino acids. Germline V gene data show CDR1 as SQVTM and CDR2 as ANQGSEA. The V gene end was trimmed by 7 bases and the J gene end by 4 bases; junction bases not matched to a gene: 9. The CDR3 spells CSAAGQGGSDTQYF. The CDR3 DNA is TGCAGCGCCGCGGGACAGGGCGGGTCAGATACGCAGTATTTT.

V usage is TRBV18 and J usage is TRBJ2-7; 8 bases map to TRBD1. CDR3 length equals 16 residues. Germline trimming cut 0 bases from V and 3 bases from J; bases unmatched to any gene: 7. The V gene's germline CDR1 is KGHSH and CDR2 LQKENI. CDR3 bases: TGTGCCAGCTCACCACCCTCATCAGGACAGGGCTACGAGCAGTACTTC. Its protein product is CASSPPSSGQGYEQYF.

This clone was counted a single time. The gene calls are TRBV10-3 and TRBJ1-4; D unresolved. Between the trimmed V and J ends, which lost 4 bases and 5 bases, there was a span of 17 bases. This CDR3 is built from 16 residues. CDR1 and CDR2 from the germline V gene are ENHRY and SYGVKD. The CDR3 nucleotides read TGTGCCATCAGTGGCGGCAGCGCAGCACCCAATGAAAAACTGTTTTTT. It codes for CAISGGSAAPNEKLFF.

The rearrangement joins TRBV4-1 to TRBJ2-2; D possibly corresponds to TRBD2 (6 bases). The V gene lost 1 base and the J gene lost 2 bases, with 11 bases spanning the gap. The CDR3 loop spans 16 amino acids. Germline V CDR1 and CDR2: MGHRA, YSYEKL. In DNA form, the CDR3 reads TGCGCCAGCAGCCAAGTTCCCGCGGGAAACACCGGGGAGCTGTTTTTT. Its protein is CASSQVPAGNTGELFF.

This chain links TRBV6-5 with TRBJ1-2; D gene ambiguous. The CDR3 has 15 amino acids. Trimming took 0 bases from V and 7 from J, leaving 15 bases between them. Germline CDR1 reads MNHEY; CDR2 reads SVGAGI. CDR3 sequence reads: CASSYSRQDAGGYTF. The DNA for the CDR3 is TGTGCCAGCAGTTACTCTCGGCAGGACGCGGGTGGCTACACCTTC.